This TCR beta chain came from a study of T cell repertoires in cytomegalovirus infection. Study as a whole: CMV epitopes in the study were HLA-C-restricted (recently identified) and HLA-B-restricted (well studied). The study, taken as a whole, reports: Dominating the ex vivo response were TCR beta clonotypes that were CMV-specific and HLA-C-restricted.

The germline V gene encodes CDR1 SQVTM and CDR2 ANQGSEA. This CDR3 comprises 16 residues. The V and J ends lost 2 bases and 2 bases, in that order; junction bases with no gene match: 11. With regard to this clonotype: Its antigen is currently unknown.

Each CDR3 protein gets one entry after TCRdb re-called the reads with MiXCR. The repertoire holds approximately 1,000,000 distinct CDR3 sequences, with under 40% as singletons. This clonotype was sampled from a human donor in good health (CMV status not recorded). Some clones in this sample may be carry-over from other donors' samples. The material was cultured CD8+ T cells from PBMCs, obtained from culture after CMV antigen stimulation. This chain connects TRBV29-1 to TRBJ2-7; 8 bases agree with TRBD1. In nucleotides, the CDR3 is TGCAGCGTTGAACCTGTGACAGGGGTAGCTCCCTACGAGCAGTACGTC. Translation gives CSVEPVTGVAPYEQYV.